These 10 T cell receptor beta chains were all obtained from the same sample, sequenced in a study of shared clonotypes between healthy human individuals. Repertoires were generated with immunoSEQ multiplex PCR, while TCRdb's copy carries only in-frame clones and drops some. This table has roughly 650,000 clones, about 95% appearing once. Selected positively for CCR7 and CD45RO-negative, naive CD8 cells excluded terminally differentiated effector memory CD45RA+ cells. The sample was naive CD8+ T cells sorted from blood. The receptors stem from a woman in her 30s in good health.

This CDR3 reads CASTPIRAAVLPTNEKLFF. For the CDR3, the DNA is TGTGCCAGTACCCCAATCCGGGCTGCAGTACTCCCAACTAATGAAAAACTGTTTTTT. The chain has TRBV19 and TRBJ1-4; D remains ambiguous. The CDR3 extends over 19 amino acids. Trimming took off 7 bases at V and 0 bases at J, with 24 bases between the two ends. CDR1 is LNHDA and CDR2 is SQIVND in the germline V gene (reference sequence).

The CDR3 nucleotides are TGCAGCGCCGTGGGGGCGAAAAACATTCAGTACTTC. Its protein product is CSAVGAKNIQYF. J is TRBJ2-4 and V is TRBV29-1, with D possibly being TRBD1 (6 bases). CDR1 SQVTM and CDR2 ANQGSEA come from the germline V gene. V was cut by 7 bases and J by 4 bases, with 11 bases left in between. This CDR3 spans 12 amino acids.

V is TRBV30 and J is TRBJ2-5, with 11 nucleotides matching TRBD1. The DNA end favors TRBJ2-7, so the J call may be wrong. Germline loops: CDR1 GTSNPN, CDR2 SVGIG (reference sequence). The CDR3 is made up of 14 amino acids. This CDR3 reads CAWSPGTGGYEQYF. Here the CDR3 DNA reads TGTGCCTGGAGTCCCGGGACAGGGGGTTACGAGCAGTACTTC.

The chain uses TRBV27 and TRBJ2-7; a possible D gene is TRBD2 (5 bases). Trimming took off 1 base at V and 0 bases at J, with 13 bases between the two ends. The germline gives CDR1 MNHEY, CDR2 SMNVEV (reference sequence). This CDR3 has 16 amino acids. CDR3: CASSLYAADFSYEQYF. The CDR3 DNA is TGTGCCAGCAGTTTATACGCAGCGGATTTCTCCTACGAGCAGTACTTC.

The chain uses TRBV29-1 and TRBJ2-1, with 9 bases identical to TRBD2. The CDR3 sequence is 14 residues long. Germline lookup yields CDR1 SQVTM and CDR2 ANQGSEA. V lost 7 bases, J lost 4 bases, and 8 bases stayed unmatched. The CDR3 coding sequence is TGCAGCGGTGTTTTAGCGGGAGCTTACAATGAGCAGTTCTTC. Translated, it gives CSGVLAGAYNEQFF.

The chain is built from TRBV28 and TRBJ1-5, with D perhaps matching TRBD1 (6 bases). This CDR3 is built from 16 residues. Between the trimmed V and J ends, which lost 4 bases and 5 bases, there was a span of 18 bases. Germline values: CDR1 MDHEN, CDR2 SYDVKM. DNA of the CDR3: TGTGCCAGCAGTTCCTCCCCCGGGGGCGCCTATCAGCCCCAGCATTTT. Amino acids: CASSSSPGGAYQPQHF.

The chain links TRBV9 to TRBJ1-1, with 7 nucleotides matching TRBD1. Germline CDR1 SGDLS, CDR2 YYNGEE. Trimming cost V 4 bases and J 1 base; bases outside gene matches: 10. This CDR3 contains 16 residues. The CDR3 DNA reads TGTGCCAGCAGCTTAGCCCCCGACAGGGAGAACACTGAAGCTTTCTTT. Translation: CASSLAPDRENTEAFF.

As concerns this clone: The same CDR3 also results from other DNA sequences found in this sample. The J gene is TRBJ2-7, the V gene TRBV15, with D hard to call. The CDR3 has 12 residues. Trimming pared 0 bases from V and 1 base from J, leaving 1 base between. Germline V lookup: CDR1 LNHNV, CDR2 YYDKDF (reference sequence). Here the CDR3 reads CATSRDSYEQYF. The CDR3 coding sequence is TGTGCCACCAGCAGAGATTCCTACGAGCAGTACTTC.

This chain connects TRBV18 to TRBJ1-2; perhaps TRBD1 as D (5 bases). From germline, CDR1 is KGHSH and CDR2 LQKENI. CDR3 length: 13 residues. Trimming stripped 6 bases from V and 6 bases from J, with 14 bases between. In nucleotides, the CDR3 is TGTGCCAGCTCCTTCGACAGTGTGCATGGCTACACCTTC. Translated, it gives CASSFDSVHGYTF.

CDR3 protein: CASGLGSGGSTDTQYF. DNA of the CDR3: TGTGCTAGTGGTTTGGGTAGCGGGGGGAGCACAGATACGCAGTATTTT. V gene TRBV12-5 combines with J gene TRBJ2-3, with 10 positions matching TRBD2. The germline CDR1 and CDR2 sequences are LGHNT and FRNRAP. V lost 1 base to trimming and J lost 0 bases; unmatched junction nucleotides: 1. CDR3 size: 16 residues.